A single sample is the source of the 20 T cell receptor beta chains below, sequenced in a study of lymphopenia after photon versus proton radiotherapy. Data came from immunoSEQ multiplex PCR; TCRdb stores just in-frame clones and leaves some out. This table holds some 70,000 clones, approximately 87% found once. Sequences were derived from peripheral blood, sampled from a patient treated with proton-based radiotherapy. The receptors originated from an elderly man with esophageal cancer.

The chain combines TRBV30 with TRBJ1-3; D is uncertain. The CDR3 has 12 residues. Germline assignment: CDR1 GTSNPN and CDR2 SVGIG (reference sequence). The V gene lost 0 bases and the J gene lost 4 bases, with 4 bases spanning the gap. The CDR3 spells CAWSVTGNTIYF. CDR3 in DNA: TGTGCCTGGAGTGTAACGGGAAACACCATATATTTT.

This sequence joins TRBV29-1 and TRBJ1-1; D remains unclear. The CDR3 is 13 amino acids. V was shortened by 2 bases and J by 4 bases, with 11 bases between the two germline ends. Per the germline V gene, CDR1 is SQVTM and CDR2 is ANQGSEA. The CDR3 DNA is TGCAGCGTTGAAAGGGCGGCAGGCACTGAAGCTTTCTTT. This sequence encodes CSVERAAGTEAFF.

V and J are TRBV7-2 and TRBJ2-1; 7 nucleotides align to TRBD2. The CDR3 covers 18 residues. Germline loops: CDR1 SGHTA, CDR2 FQGNSA. V shed 0 bases, J shed 10 bases, and the junction held 18 bases outside the gene matches. For the CDR3, the DNA is TGTGCCAGCAGCTTAGCGGGGGGGACGGGGATCCCGTATTACGAGCAGTTCTTC. Its protein is CASSLAGGTGIPYYEQFF. Together with reference TRBV7-2 and TRBJ2-1, the CDR3 gives the full variable domain: GAGVSQSPSNKVTEKGKDVELRCDPISGHTALYWYRQSLGQGLEFLIYFQGNSAPDKSGLPSDRFSAERTGGSVSTLTIQRTQQEDSAVYLCASSLAGGTGIPYYEQFFGPGTRLTVL.

The chain carries TRBV5-1 and TRBJ2-7; D not certain. V lost 0 bases and J lost 4, with 8 bases in between. The CDR3 is 13 residues long. The V gene's germline CDR1 is SGHRS and CDR2 YFSETQ. The CDR3 here is CASSLETGYEQYF. CDR3 in DNA: TGCGCCAGCAGCTTGGAAACGGGTTACGAGCAGTACTTC.

The chain employs TRBV27 and TRBJ1-4, with TRBD1 matching 10 bases. V was pared by 6 bases and J by 8 bases, with 21 bases of the junction left unmatched. This CDR3 spans 19 amino acids. From germline, CDR1 is MNHEY and CDR2 SMNVEV (reference sequence). CDR3 DNA: TGTGCCAGCAGCTCAACTCGTACGACAGGGGGCGGGGTACGGGAAAAACTGTTTTTT. Its translation is CASSSTRTTGGGVREKLFF.

The chain uses TRBV4-3 and TRBJ1-2; D ambiguous. The CDR3 is 15 residues long. CDR1 is LGHNA and CDR2 is YSLEER in the germline V gene. Trimming left V 0 bases short and J 4 bases short, with 12 bases between. CDR3 sequence (DNA): TGCGCCAGCAGCCAAGATCGCAGCGGGATCTATGGCTACACCTTC. Its translation is CASSQDRSGIYGYTF.

This rearrangement joins TRBV4-1 to TRBJ2-7; 10 positions match TRBD2. J gave up 3 bases and V 3 bases, and 5 bases lay outside the gene matches. The CDR3 is 15 residues long. Germline CDR1 reads MGHRA; CDR2 reads YSYEKL. CDR3 bases: TGCGCCAGCAGCCACGGGAGGACTAGCGGCTACGAGCAGTACTTC. It yields the protein CASSHGRTSGYEQYF.

This chain links TRBV18 with TRBJ1-5; D remains ambiguous. V was shortened by 0 bases and J by 9 bases, with 21 bases between the two germline ends. Germline loops: CDR1 KGHSH, CDR2 LQKENI. The CDR3 has 17 residues. CDR3 amino acids: CASSPPRLGPNEAPQHF. DNA of the CDR3: TGTGCCAGCTCACCACCGAGATTAGGACCCAATGAAGCGCCCCAGCATTTT.

This sequence joins TRBV28 and TRBJ2-7; TRBD2 might be the D (5 bases). The length of the CDR3 is 15 residues. Germline CDR1 reads MDHEN; CDR2 reads SYDVKM. Trimming removed 2 bases from V and 0 bases from J, with 11 bases in between. This CDR3 is CASSLTGKVSYEQYF. DNA for the CDR3: TGTGCCAGCAGTTTAACGGGGAAAGTCTCCTACGAGCAGTACTTC.

The gene calls are TRBV7-2 and TRBJ1-6, with D hard to call. The germline V gene has CDR1 SGHTA and CDR2 FQGNSA. V lost 1 base and J 4 bases, leaving 8 bases between the germline ends. CDR3 length: 15 residues. The CDR3 bases are TGTGCCAGCAGCTTAGAACGGAGATATAATTCACCCCTCCACTTT. Its protein is CASSLERRYNSPLHF.

The chain combines TRBV5-6 with TRBJ1-4, with a tentative D call TRBD1 (6 bases). The CDR3 extends over 16 amino acids. Trimming left V 2 bases short and J 1 base short, with 12 bases between. Per germline, CDR1 SGHDT and CDR2 YYEEEE. As DNA, the CDR3 is TGTGCCAGCAGCTTTGGTTGGGGACAAACTAATGAAAAACTGTTTTTT. It specifies CASSFGWGQTNEKLFF. The whole variable domain, remainder taken from reference TRBV5-6 and TRBJ1-4, is DAGVTQSPTHLIKTRGQQVTLRCSPKSGHDTVSWYQQALGQGPQFIFQYYEEEERQRGNFPDRFSGHQFPNYSSELNVNALLLGDSALYLCASSFGWGQTNEKLFFGSGTQLSVL.

This chain joins TRBV7-8 and TRBJ1-1; TRBD1 might be the D (5 bases). The CDR3 spans 14 residues. Germline values: CDR1 SGHVS, CDR2 FQNEAQ. V lost 5 bases and J 7 bases, leaving 17 bases between the germline ends. The CDR3 DNA follows: TGTGCCAGCAGCCCCCTTTCAGGGCAAGGTGAAGCTTTCTTT. This translates into CASSPLSGQGEAFF.

CDR3 amino acids: CAIAEGRRVGEQFF. The DNA of the CDR3 is TGTGCCATCGCGGAGGGAAGGCGGGTCGGTGAGCAGTTCTTC. This chain uses TRBV10-3 with TRBJ2-1; tentatively, D is TRBD2 (6 bases). CDR1 is ENHRY, CDR2 SYGVKD, per germline. V was clipped by 8 bases and J by 9 bases, with 20 bases between them. The CDR3 has 14 amino acids.

The V gene is TRBV7-2, the J gene TRBJ2-6; unclear D gene. The CDR3 totals 14 residues. Germline V gene sequence: CDR1 SGHTA, CDR2 FQGNSA. Trimming stripped 5 bases from V and 6 bases from J, with 11 bases between. The CDR3 is CASSPLALANVLTF. DNA for the CDR3: TGTGCCAGCAGCCCCCTTGCTTTGGCCAACGTCCTGACTTTC. The full variable domain, rest sourced from reference TRBV7-2 and TRBJ2-6, is GAGVSQSPSNKVTEKGKDVELRCDPISGHTALYWYRQSLGQGLEFLIYFQGNSAPDKSGLPSDRFSAERTGGSVSTLTIQRTQQEDSAVYLCASSPLALANVLTFGAGSRLTVL.

The V gene is TRBV18, the J gene TRBJ1-1; 8 positions agree with TRBD1. V dropped 1 base and J dropped 11; count of bases not matched to a gene: 3. Germline V CDR1 and CDR2: KGHSH, LQKENI. The CDR3 runs to 12 residues. The CDR3 DNA sequence: TGTGCCAGCTCACCACTGCGACAGGGGGCTTTCTTT. Its protein product is CASSPLRQGAFF.

J is TRBJ1-3 and V is TRBV18, with D possibly being TRBD1 (6 bases). The CDR3 has 16 amino acids. Trimming shortened V by 3 bases and J by 2 bases, and 14 bases separated the two germline ends. CDR1 is KGHSH, CDR2 LQKENI, per germline. In DNA, the CDR3 is TGTGCCAGCTCACCCGATGTGAACAGGGCTGGAAACACCATATATTTT. Translated, it gives CASSPDVNRAGNTIYF.

This clone was found once. This chain uses TRBV6-5 with TRBJ2-7; 7 bases map to TRBD1. This CDR3 is 14 amino acids long. V shed 0 bases, J shed 6 bases, and the junction held 5 bases outside the gene matches. Germline V gives CDR1 MNHEY, CDR2 SVGAGI. The DNA for the CDR3 is TGTGCCAGCAGTTACTCTGACAGGGTGCGCGAGCAGTACTTC. Translating gives CASSYSDRVREQYF.

The V call is TRBV2, the J call TRBJ2-5; no clear D. The CDR3 loop spans 13 amino acids. V was shortened by 1 base and J by 7 bases, with 10 bases between the two germline ends. CDR1 is SNHLY, CDR2 FYNNEI, per germline. CDR3 amino acids: CASSEGLMRTQYF. The CDR3 nucleotides read TGTGCCAGCAGTGAAGGCCTCATGAGGACCCAGTACTTC. Drawing the rest from reference TRBV2 and TRBJ2-5, the complete variable domain is EPEVTQTPSHQVTQMGQEVILRCVPISNHLYFYWYRQILGQKVEFLVSFYNNEISEKSEIFDDQFSVERPDGSNFTLKIRSTKLEDSAMYFCASSEGLMRTQYFGPGTRLLVL.

Regarding this clone: Other DNA variants within this sample encode the same CDR3. The V gene is TRBV6-6, the J gene TRBJ2-7, with 10 bases that match TRBD1. Germline CDR1 is MNHNY and CDR2 is SVGAGI (reference sequence). V gave up 0 bases and J gave up 1 base; unmatched junction bases: 3. The CDR3 consists of 16 residues. CDR3 in DNA: TGTGCCAGCAGTTACTCAAGACAGGGGGCTTCCTACGAGCAGTACTTC. Translated, it gives CASSYSRQGASYEQYF.

The chain is built from TRBV7-2 and TRBJ1-2; TRBD1 aligns across 7 bases. This CDR3 has 15 residues. Trimming cost V 0 bases and J 4 bases; bases outside gene matches: 5. Germline values: CDR1 SGHTA, CDR2 FQGNSA. CDR3 in DNA: TGTGCCAGCAGCTTAGCGCTAGGGACAGCCTATGGCTACACCTTC. It specifies CASSLALGTAYGYTF.